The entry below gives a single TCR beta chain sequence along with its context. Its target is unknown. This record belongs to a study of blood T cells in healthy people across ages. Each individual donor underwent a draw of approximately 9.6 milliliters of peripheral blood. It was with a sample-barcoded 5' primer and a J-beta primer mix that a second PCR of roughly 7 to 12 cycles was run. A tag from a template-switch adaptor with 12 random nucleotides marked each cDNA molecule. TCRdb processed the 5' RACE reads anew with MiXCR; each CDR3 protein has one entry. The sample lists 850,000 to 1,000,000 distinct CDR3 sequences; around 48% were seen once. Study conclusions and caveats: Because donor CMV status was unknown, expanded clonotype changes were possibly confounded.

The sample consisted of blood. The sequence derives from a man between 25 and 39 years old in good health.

CDR3 nucleotide sequence: TGTGCCAGCAGCCGCCTGTGGGGTTCCTACAATGAGCAGTTCTTC. As protein: CASSRLWGSYNEQFF. V gene TRBV9 combines with J gene TRBJ2-1; D is uncertain. Between the trimmed V and J ends, which lost 4 bases and 1 base, there was a span of 12 bases. The CDR3 has 15 amino acids. CDR1 and CDR2 from the germline V gene are SGDLS and YYNGEE.